The 27 T cell receptor beta chains presented below share a single source sample, sequenced in a study of human T cells and chemical hapten exposure. In TCRdb, the RACE reads were re-called with MiXCR into one record per CDR3 protein. The sample has some 180,000 distinct CDR3 sequences; around 25% are singletons. The time point is: patch test 3, about 24 weeks after DPC sensitization. The treatment here: therapeutic diphenylcyclopropenone sensitization with weekly scalp DPC. Sequences were derived from whole blood, sampled in connection with sensitization to the hapten diphenylcyclopropenone (DPC). The receptors were sampled from a woman in her thirties or forties with alopecia areata. Some clones in this sample may be carry-over from other donors' samples.

The chain employs TRBV5-6 and TRBJ1-1, with 8 bases identical to TRBD1. The CDR3 runs to 13 residues. The V gene's germline CDR1 is SGHDT and CDR2 YYEEEE. The junction had 4 bases not matched to a gene; V was cut back by 4 bases and J by 5 bases. The chain's CDR3 is CASSGRGRTEAFF. CDR3 DNA: TGTGCCAGCAGCGGCAGGGGGCGAACTGAAGCTTTCTTT.

This clonotype has more than one count but fewer than ten. The V and J genes are TRBV28 and TRBJ2-7; D may be TRBD2 (5 bases). CDR1 and CDR2 (germline): MDHEN, SYDVKM. Deletions cut 8 bases from V and 4 bases from J, with 9 bases between. The CDR3 consists of 11 residues. The CDR3 DNA follows: TGTGCCAGCTATAGAGGGTACGAGCAGTACTTC. Protein: CASYRGYEQYF.

This clonotype came up a few times. This chain connects TRBV29-1 to TRBJ1-3; D might be TRBD1 (6 bases). CDR3 length equals 13 residues. V lost 5 bases to trimming and J lost 4 bases, with 12 bases between them. Germline assignment: CDR1 SQVTM and CDR2 ANQGSEA. The CDR3 nucleotides read TGCAGCGTTTCCAGGGGAGGAGGAAACACCATATATTTT. Protein sequence: CSVSRGGGNTIYF.

This clonotype was seen more than once but under ten times. The gene calls are TRBV5-6 and TRBJ2-5; D may be TRBD1 or TRBD2 (5 bases each). Germline V gene lookup returns CDR1 SGHDT and CDR2 YYEEEE. There are 13 residues in the CDR3. Trimming removed 0 bases from V and 5 bases from J, with 8 bases in between. CDR3 DNA: TGTGCCAGCAGCTTGGGAGGGGACGAGACCCAGTACTTC. The encoded protein is CASSLGGDETQYF.

This clonotype was observed a handful of times. The V gene is TRBV28, the J gene TRBJ2-1; 12 bases line up with TRBD2. V lost 6 bases and J lost 10; bases outside the gene matches: 1. From germline, CDR1 is MDHEN and CDR2 SYDVKM. CDR3 length: 12 amino acids. Written as DNA, the CDR3 is TGTGCCAGCAGGGGGACTAGCGGGGAGCAGTTCTTC. Translated: CASRGTSGEQFF.

This chain connects TRBV2 to TRBJ2-7; TRBD1 agrees at 9 bases. The CDR3 is made up of 14 amino acids. Germline CDR1 and CDR2: SNHLY and FYNNEI. V lost 6 bases and J lost 3; bases outside the gene matches: 6. The CDR3 nucleotides read TGTGCCAGCAGACCGGACAGGGGCGGCTACGAGCAGTACTTC. The encoded protein is CASRPDRGGYEQYF.

This clonotype was detected many times. V is TRBV20-1 and J is TRBJ2-3; 8 bases align to TRBD1. CDR3 length equals 14 residues. The junction had 5 bases not matched to a gene; V was cut back by 5 bases and J by 1 base. Germline V gene data show CDR1 as DFQATT and CDR2 as SNEGSKA (reference sequence). DNA of the CDR3: TGCAGTGCTGTAGGACAGGGTCGCACAGATACGCAGTATTTT. This encodes CSAVGQGRTDTQYF.

Only a few counts were recorded for this clonotype. The chain has TRBV6-5 and TRBJ2-1; D is perhaps TRBD2 (5 bases). This CDR3 has 13 residues. V lost 5 bases and J lost 5, with 10 bases in between. From germline, CDR1 is MNHEY and CDR2 SVGAGI. This chain's CDR3 is CASSRPGNNEQFF. CDR3 coding DNA: TGTGCCAGCAGTCGGCCGGGGAACAATGAGCAGTTCTTC.

This clonotype was detected many times. The genes are TRBV7-2 and TRBJ1-6, with D perhaps matching TRBD1 (5 bases). The germline CDR1 and CDR2 sequences are SGHTA and FQGNSA. The V gene lost 4 bases and the J gene lost 7 bases, with 11 bases spanning the gap. The CDR3 is made up of 14 amino acids. The CDR3 bases are TGTGCCAGCAGCTCGACAGTCGGGAATTCACCCCTCCACTTT. Translation gives CASSSTVGNSPLHF.

This clonotype was seen a few times. This chain links TRBV28 with TRBJ2-1; perhaps TRBD2 as D (6 bases). CDR3 length equals 16 residues. The V end lost 6 bases, the J end lost 2 bases, and 17 bases lay between the germline ends. Germline V gene data show CDR1 as MDHEN and CDR2 as SYDVKM. CDR3 region: CASSMGGGLTYNEQFF. In DNA, the CDR3 is TGTGCCAGCAGCATGGGGGGAGGACTGACCTACAATGAGCAGTTCTTC.

The V call is TRBV20-1, the J call TRBJ1-5; weak D call: TRBD1 (5 bases). V was trimmed by 5 bases and J by 4 bases, leaving 12 bases between them. This CDR3 has 13 amino acids. Germline CDR1 and CDR2: DFQATT and SNEGSKA (reference sequence). CDR3 residues: CSAAWGGNQPQHF. Here the CDR3 DNA reads TGCAGTGCTGCGTGGGGGGGAAATCAGCCCCAGCATTTT.

This clonotype turned up a few times. V is TRBV4-2 and J is TRBJ2-2; D is uncertain. V was trimmed by 0 bases and J by 6 bases, leaving 17 bases between them. The germline V gene encodes CDR1 LGHNA and CDR2 YNFKEQ. There are 17 residues in the CDR3. The CDR3 bases are TGTGCCAGCAGCCAAGAAGGGATGGCTGGGTATCCCGGGGAGCTGTTTTTT. Amino acid sequence: CASSQEGMAGYPGELFF.

The genes are TRBV29-1 and TRBJ2-7; no firm D call. The length of the CDR3 is 11 residues. Trimming took 4 bases from V and 0 from J, leaving 4 bases between them. CDR1 is SQVTM and CDR2 is ANQGSEA in the germline V gene. The CDR3 DNA is TGCAGCGTTGTGCTCTCCTACGAGCAGTACTTC. The encoded protein is CSVVLSYEQYF.

This clonotype was counted between two and nine times. The chain is built from TRBV20-1 and TRBJ2-7, with D maybe TRBD1 (5 bases). V lost 6 bases, J lost 3 bases, and 24 bases lay in between. Germline CDR1 and CDR2: DFQATT and SNEGSKA (reference sequence). The CDR3 loop spans 16 amino acids. In DNA, the CDR3 is TGCAGTGCCCCATCCTCAAGGGGCCCGAGAGGCTACGAGCAGTACTTC. Its protein is CSAPSSRGPRGYEQYF.

V is TRBV20-1 and J is TRBJ2-7; TRBD1 aligns across 9 bases. The germline gives CDR1 DFQATT, CDR2 SNEGSKA (reference sequence). The V gene end was trimmed by 3 bases and the J gene end by 6 bases; junction bases not matched to a gene: 6. The CDR3 contains 13 residues. DNA of the CDR3: TGCAGTGCTAGGTACAGGGGGCACGGCGAGCAGTACTTC. It codes for CSARYRGHGEQYF.

This chain connects TRBV3-1 to TRBJ2-1, with 8 bases matching TRBD2. In germline, CDR1 is LGHDT, CDR2 YNNKEL (reference sequence). Unmatched junction bases numbered 7, after V lost 4 bases and J lost 2 bases. The CDR3 loop spans 16 amino acids. Here the CDR3 reads CASSPRPGGAYNEQFF. The CDR3 region has the DNA TGTGCCAGCAGCCCTCGTCCGGGAGGGGCCTACAATGAGCAGTTCTTC.

This rearrangement joins TRBV29-1 to TRBJ2-3, with 7 bases identical to TRBD2. Losses at the gene ends were 0 bases for V and 5 bases for J; bases not matched to a gene: 5. The V gene's germline CDR1 is SQVTM and CDR2 ANQGSEA. The CDR3 is 14 amino acids. In nucleotides, the CDR3 is TGCAGCGTTGAAGATGGGGGGGGAGGAGATACGCAGTATTTT. Its protein product is CSVEDGGGGDTQYF.

The chain joins TRBV6-6 to TRBJ2-7; 9 nucleotides match TRBD1. Trimming took 1 base from V and 9 from J; bases not matched to a gene: 10. Germline values: CDR1 MNHNY, CDR2 SVGAGI (reference sequence). The CDR3 extends over 15 amino acids. This CDR3 reads CASSYYWTGDTRQYF. As DNA, the CDR3 is TGTGCCAGCAGTTACTACTGGACAGGGGATACGAGGCAGTACTTC.

This clonotype has a count of ten or more. The chain carries TRBV29-1 and TRBJ1-1, with no clear D. The CDR3 length is 13 residues. Trimming pared 1 base from V and 10 bases from J, leaving 16 bases between. Germline V gives CDR1 SQVTM, CDR2 ANQGSEA. The DNA of the CDR3 is TGCAGCGTTGAAGCGATGACCGGGCGAGGAGCTTTCTTT. Amino acids: CSVEAMTGRGAFF.

The rearrangement links TRBV20-1 to TRBJ2-2, with D possibly being TRBD1 or TRBD2 (5 bases each). The CDR3 covers 16 residues. The V end lost 0 bases, the J end lost 2 bases, and 13 bases lay between the germline ends. CDR1 and CDR2 from the germline V gene are DFQATT and SNEGSKA (reference sequence). The chain's CDR3 is CSARDPGRGNTGELFF. CDR3 nucleotide sequence: TGCAGTGCTAGAGATCCGGGGCGCGGTAACACCGGGGAGCTGTTTTTT.

There are a few counts of this clonotype. This sequence joins TRBV12-5 and TRBJ1-1, with a possible D match to TRBD1 (5 bases). The CDR3 has 12 residues. V shed 6 bases and J shed 7 bases, with 12 bases lying between them. Per the germline V gene, CDR1 is LGHNT and CDR2 is FRNRAP. CDR3 in DNA: TGTGCTAGTGGCCGTGAGGGGTTTGAAGCTTTCTTT. Translation: CASGREGFEAFF.

This clonotype was found many times. The V call is TRBV20-1, the J call TRBJ2-7; D is possibly TRBD1 (5 bases). The V gene's germline CDR1 is DFQATT and CDR2 SNEGSKA (reference sequence). The ends were cut back, 3 bases at V and 0 bases at J, with 9 bases in the middle. The CDR3 covers 13 residues. The CDR3 spells CSASPRVSYEQYF. CDR3 bases: TGCAGTGCTAGTCCCAGGGTCTCCTACGAGCAGTACTTC.

This clonotype has more than one count but fewer than ten. The V gene is TRBV6-2 or TRBV6-3, the J gene TRBJ2-3; tentative D call: TRBD1 (6 bases). This CDR3 is built from 15 residues. Germline CDR1 is MNHEY and CDR2 is SVGEGT. V lost 5 bases and J lost 2, with 14 bases in between. The CDR3 loop is CASSDLRGSTDTQYF. The CDR3 coding sequence is TGTGCCAGCAGTGACCTTAGGGGGTCCACAGATACGCAGTATTTT.

This clonotype was seen a handful of times. This chain joins TRBV29-1 and TRBJ1-1; D gene unclear. Germline loops: CDR1 SQVTM, CDR2 ANQGSEA. Trimming shortened V by 6 bases and J by 8 bases, and 16 bases separated the two germline ends. There are 12 residues in the CDR3. As DNA, the CDR3 is TGCAGCGTGGAACCGGGTCGCTCAGAAGCTTTCTTT. It encodes CSVEPGRSEAFF.

The chain joins TRBV28 to TRBJ2-5; perhaps TRBD2 as D (7 bases). The germline V gene has CDR1 MDHEN and CDR2 SYDVKM. There are 17 residues in the CDR3. Trimming removed 6 bases at V and 6 bases at J, with 26 bases between. CDR3 nucleotide sequence: TGTGCCAGCAGATCCGACCTAAGCGGGACCGGGGGCAAGACCCAGTACTTC. Translated: CASRSDLSGTGGKTQYF.

Ten or more counts support this clonotype. In nucleotides, the CDR3 is TGTGCCAGCATCACCGACCAGTGGACCCAGTACTTC. Translation gives CASITDQWTQYF. The J gene is TRBJ2-5, the V gene TRBV2, with D unclear. V lost 7 bases to trimming and J lost 7 bases, with 13 bases between them. Germline CDR1 and CDR2: SNHLY and FYNNEI. CDR3 length: 12 amino acids. Using reference TRBV2 and TRBJ2-5 for the parts outside the CDR3, the full variable domain is EPEVTQTPSHQVTQMGQEVILRCVPISNHLYFYWYRQILGQKVEFLVSFYNNEISEKSEIFDDQFSVERPDGSNFTLKIRSTKLEDSAMYFCASITDQWTQYFGPGTRLLVL.

The V call is TRBV28, the J call TRBJ2-1, with unresolved D. Germline-derived CDR1 and CDR2 are MDHEN and SYDVKM. Trimming left V 6 bases short and J 8 bases short, with 8 bases between. The length of the CDR3 is 11 residues. CDR3 protein: CASSPDYEQFF. In nucleotides, the CDR3 is TGTGCCAGCAGCCCCGACTATGAGCAGTTCTTC.